This record covers a single TCR beta chain. The antigen is not known. The data belong to a study of T-cell reconstitution after alpha-beta-depleted transplantation in children. Findings and limits, study-wide: Alpha-beta T cells present about two months after transplant were reported to originate from several hundred expanded graft clones. Among T cells one year after transplant, newly produced cells accounted for most counts and diversity. The high TCRbeta diversity at day 60 in some patients came from surviving recipient T cells and thymic progenitors.

CDR3 size: 15 residues. CDR1 is SGHRS and CDR2 is YFSETQ in the germline V gene. The V end lost 4 bases, the J end lost 0 bases, and 10 bases lay between the germline ends. Researchers prepared the TCRbeta library using unique molecular identifiers, the study reports. TCRdb redid the calling of the PCR reads with MiXCR, one entry per CDR3 protein. The sample holds roughly 400,000 distinct CDR3 sequences, around 46% seen once. This clonotype originated in a girl aged 2 to 10 with aplastic anemia, due to receive a stem cell transplant. This material consisted of PBMCs, taken before TCRalphabeta/CD19-depleted stem cell transplant. V usage is TRBV5-1 and J usage is TRBJ1-4, with D tentatively TRBD1 (5 bases). CDR3 amino acids: CASSPTAATNEKLFF. CDR3 bases: TGCGCCAGCAGCCCGACAGCTGCAACTAATGAAAAACTGTTTTTT.